These 11 T cell receptor beta chains originate from one sample sequenced in a study of cytomegalovirus exposure and HLA in healthy donors (dated by TCRdb to about 2017). The library was prepared using the immunoSEQ multiplex PCR assay. For the multiplex PCR, a mixture combining 60 forward primers for TCR Vbeta segments and 13 reverse primers for TCR Jbeta segments was used. TCRdb re-hosts the immuneACCESS table, in-frame sequences only. Its copies lack some clones; in the studies checked, an unresolved V gene accounts for under half of them, and the cause for the rest is not known. Recorded for this sample are under 150,000 clones; 60% to 85% of them occurred a single time. The ten largest clonotypes hold almost 4% of the sample. Sequencing was carried out using PBMCs. Every receptor here comes from a man younger than 35 in good health and CMV-seronegative.

The rearrangement links TRBV7-8 to TRBJ1-2; the match to TRBD1 covers 9 bases. V was clipped by 5 bases and J by 4 bases; unmatched bases: 8. This CDR3 has 15 amino acids. Germline V gives CDR1 SGHVS, CDR2 FQNEAQ. CDR3 nucleotides: TGTGCCAGCAGCCCAGGGACAGGGATGGGCTATGGCTACACCTTC. It yields the protein CASSPGTGMGYGYTF. The full variable domain, in which reference TRBV7-8 and TRBJ1-2 provide the parts outside the CDR3, is GAGVSQSPRYKVAKRGQDVALRCDPISGHVSLFWYQQALGQGPEFLTYFQNEAQLDKSGLPSDRFFAERPEGSVSTLKIQRTQQEDSAVYLCASSPGTGMGYGYTFGSGTRLTVV.

This clone was observed a single time. The chain combines TRBV7-7 with TRBJ2-7; the match to TRBD1 covers 10 bases. V was pared by 6 bases and J by 7 bases, with 12 bases of the junction left unmatched. Germline CDR1 SSHAT, CDR2 FNYEAQ (reference sequence). CDR3 length: 15 amino acids. The CDR3 DNA follows: TGTGCCAGCAGTCCCGACAGGGGGCGCCTGAGTGAGCAGTACTTC. This sequence encodes CASSPDRGRLSEQYF.

The chain links TRBV11-3 to TRBJ2-5; possible D gene TRBD2, 6 bases. The DNA end is a closer match to TRBJ2-7, so the J assignment may be wrong. The CDR3 sequence is 15 residues long. Germline assignment: CDR1 SGHNT and CDR2 YENEEA. The CDR3 here is CASSPGVLPPYEQYF. CDR3 nucleotides: TGTGCCAGCAGCCCGGGGGTTCTCCCCCCCTACGAGCAGTACTTC.

V usage is TRBV30 and J usage is TRBJ1-3, with a weak D call TRBD1 (6 bases). V lost 0 bases and J lost 0, with 9 bases in between. Germline V lookup: CDR1 GTSNPN, CDR2 SVGIG (reference sequence). CDR3 length equals 15 residues. The CDR3 spells CAWSVGQNSGNTIYF. The CDR3 coding sequence is TGTGCCTGGAGTGTAGGACAGAACTCTGGAAACACCATATATTTT.

The gene calls are TRBV27 and TRBJ2-4; 7 bases are a match to TRBD1. The V and J ends lost 6 bases and 0 bases, in that order; junction bases with no gene match: 2. There are 14 residues in the CDR3. Germline assignment: CDR1 MNHEY and CDR2 SMNVEV (reference sequence). The CDR3 spells CASRGQLAKNIQYF. The CDR3 DNA sequence: TGTGCCAGCAGGGGACAGCTAGCCAAAAACATTCAGTACTTC.

The V call is TRBV4-1, the J call TRBJ2-7; a weak D match, TRBD1 (6 bases). The CDR3 sequence is 14 residues long. Trimming stripped 8 bases from V and 4 bases from J, with 18 bases between. Looked up from germline, CDR1 is MGHRA and CDR2 is YSYEKL. CDR3 in DNA: TGCGCCAGCGGGCAGGGGAGTAGAAGTTACGAGCAGTACTTC. Protein sequence: CASGQGSRSYEQYF.

The V and J genes are TRBV10-3 and TRBJ1-2, with 11 bases matching TRBD1. Unmatched junction bases numbered 3, after V lost 6 bases and J lost 3 bases. Germline V gene sequence: CDR1 ENHRY, CDR2 SYGVKD. This CDR3 has 14 residues. CDR3 loop: CAISGQGADYGYTF. The CDR3 region has the DNA TGTGCCATCAGCGGACAGGGGGCGGACTATGGCTACACCTTC.

This rearrangement joins TRBV2 to TRBJ1-4; perhaps TRBD1 as D (5 bases). The CDR3 spans 15 residues. Trimming removed 6 bases at V and 0 bases at J, with 11 bases between. Germline CDR1 is SNHLY and CDR2 is FYNNEI. The CDR3 DNA is TGTGCCAGCAGGAGACAACAGGCAACTAATGAAAAACTGTTTTTT. This codes for CASRRQQATNEKLFF.

The chain carries TRBV6-6 and TRBJ2-7, with D possibly matching TRBD1 (5 bases). The CDR3 has 14 amino acids. Germline loops: CDR1 MNHNY, CDR2 SVGAGI (reference sequence). V was shortened by 2 bases and J by 2 bases, with 10 bases between the two germline ends. The CDR3 DNA reads TGTGCCAGCAGTTACGGTGGGGCGGCCTACGAGCAGTACTTC. Protein product: CASSYGGAAYEQYF.

In its sample, this clone was seen a few times. V gene TRBV5-1 combines with J gene TRBJ2-7; a possible D gene is TRBD1 (6 bases). This CDR3 has 13 amino acids. CDR1 and CDR2 (germline): SGHRS, YFSETQ. V lost 5 bases and J 7 bases, leaving 16 bases between the germline ends. CDR3 sequence (DNA): TGCGCCAGCAGGCCGGGGACAAATGAGGAGCAGTACTTC. Amino acid sequence: CASRPGTNEEQYF.

V gene TRBV6-1 combines with J gene TRBJ1-5; 7 bases agree with TRBD1. CDR3 length equals 14 residues. Germline values: CDR1 MNHNS, CDR2 SASEGT. J gave up 6 bases and V 7 bases, and 9 bases lay outside the gene matches. The CDR3 DNA follows: TGTGCCAGCACCGGGACAGTATCCTTTCAGCCCCAGCATTTT. It is translated as CASTGTVSFQPQHF.